These T cell receptor beta chains were read from a single sample in a study of T cells in Graves' hyperthyroidism and ophthalmopathy. TCRdb reprocessed the multiplex PCR reads with MiXCR, giving one entry per CDR3 protein. Among hundreds of thousands of distinct CDR3 sequences, about 14% were seen once, and the ten largest hold approximately 12%. The sample taken for sequencing was blood. The receptors were sampled from a woman aged 50 to 60 with Graves' ophthalmopathy. CDR3s include the opening cysteine and the closing phenylalanine or tryptophan. Each record gives: CDR3 DNA, CDR3 protein, V gene, CDR3 length, clone size, J gene, D gene. The D gene is left open where the match is weak. Only part of the rows carry a size: once, few, many, or a class if the clone is expanded.

CDR3nt: TGTGCCAGCAGGTCGGGGGGGAACTATGGCTACACCTTC
CDR3aa: CASRSGGNYGYTF
v_gene: TRBV27
len: 13
abundance: .
j_gene: TRBJ1-2
d_gene: .

CDR3nt: TGTGCCAGCAGTCCCGCAGCGGGAGTAGGAGAGACCCAGTACTTC
CDR3aa: CASSPAAGVGETQYF
v_gene: TRBV28
len: 15
abundance: many
j_gene: TRBJ2-5
d_gene: TRBD2

CDR3nt: TGTGCCAGCATACGGGACATCGGCACCGGGGAGCTGTTTTTT
CDR3aa: CASIRDIGTGELFF
v_gene: TRBV28
len: 14
abundance: many
j_gene: TRBJ2-2
d_gene: .

CDR3nt: TGTGCCAGCAGCCCCAGACAGGGGTTAGCTGAGCAGTTCTTC
CDR3aa: CASSPRQGLAEQFF
v_gene: TRBV11-3
len: 14
abundance: many
j_gene: TRBJ2-1
d_gene: TRBD1

CDR3nt: TGCAGTGCTAGAGATAGGACAGAGAACACTGAAGCTTTCTTT
CDR3aa: CSARDRTENTEAFF
v_gene: TRBV20-1
len: 14
abundance: many
j_gene: TRBJ1-1
d_gene: .

CDR3nt: TGTGCCAGCAGTTTATTCTATAATTCACCCCTCCACTTT
CDR3aa: CASSLFYNSPLHF
v_gene: TRBV27
len: 13
abundance: few
j_gene: TRBJ1-6
d_gene: .

CDR3nt: TGCAGTGCAGGGGGACTAGCGCAGAAAAATGAGCAGTTCTTC
CDR3aa: CSAGGLAQKNEQFF
v_gene: TRBV20-1
len: 14
abundance: once
j_gene: TRBJ2-1
d_gene: TRBD2

CDR3nt: TGTGCCAGCAGTTACTCTGGCAGCTCCTACGAGCAGTACTTC
CDR3aa: CASSYSGSSYEQYF
v_gene: TRBV6-2/TRBV6-3
len: 14
abundance: many
j_gene: TRBJ2-7
d_gene: .

CDR3nt: TGCGCCAGCAGCCACTCAGCGGGTGGGCGCGACGAGCAGTACTTC
CDR3aa: CASSHSAGGRDEQYF
v_gene: TRBV4-3
len: 15
abundance: .
j_gene: TRBJ2-7
d_gene: .

CDR3nt: TGCAGCGTATTAGACAGGGATCTTTTCCAGTACTTC
CDR3aa: CSVLDRDLFQYF
v_gene: TRBV29-1
len: 12
abundance: .
j_gene: TRBJ2-5
d_gene: TRBD1

CDR3nt: TGTGCCATCAGTGAGTCAGGGGCCAACAACTATGGCTACACCTTC
CDR3aa: CAISESGANNYGYTF
v_gene: TRBV10-3
len: 15
abundance: many
j_gene: TRBJ1-2
d_gene: .

CDR3nt: TGTGCCAGCAGCCAAACCCGGGAGGGATACTCCTACGAGCAGTACTTC
CDR3aa: CASSQTREGYSYEQYF
v_gene: TRBV4-2
len: 16
abundance: few
j_gene: TRBJ2-7
d_gene: TRBD2

CDR3nt: TGTGCCAGCAGTAACAAGAGAGCGACAACTAATGAAAAACTGTTTTTT
CDR3aa: CASSNKRATTNEKLFF
v_gene: TRBV2
len: 16
abundance: .
j_gene: TRBJ1-4
d_gene: .

CDR3nt: TGCGCCAGCAGCCAAGACGTATCGGATTCCTGGGGTACTGAAGCTTTCTTT
CDR3aa: CASSQDVSDSWGTEAFF
v_gene: TRBV4-1
len: 17
abundance: many
j_gene: TRBJ1-1
d_gene: .

CDR3nt: TGTGCCAGCAGTGATAGGGGACAGCCCCAGCATTTT
CDR3aa: CASSDRGQPQHF
v_gene: TRBV2
len: 12
abundance: many
j_gene: TRBJ1-5
d_gene: .

CDR3nt: TGTGCCAGCAGCGTAGATGGGACAGTCTCCTACGAGCAGTACTTC
CDR3aa: CASSVDGTVSYEQYF
v_gene: TRBV9
len: 15
abundance: many
j_gene: TRBJ2-7
d_gene: TRBD1

CDR3nt: TGTGCCAGCACCCAAACCACAGGGGGCAATCAGCCCCAGCATTTT
CDR3aa: CASTQTTGGNQPQHF
v_gene: TRBV27
len: 15
abundance: few
j_gene: TRBJ1-5
d_gene: TRBD1

CDR3nt: TGCGCCAGCAGCTTGGAGGGGGTCCAGAACTATGGCTACACCTTC
CDR3aa: CASSLEGVQNYGYTF
v_gene: TRBV5-1
len: 15
abundance: many
j_gene: TRBJ1-2
d_gene: .

CDR3nt: TGTGCCAGTATGGGAACAGTTTTTAGCACAGATACGCAGTATTTT
CDR3aa: CASMGTVFSTDTQYF
v_gene: TRBV19
len: 15
abundance: .
j_gene: TRBJ2-3
d_gene: .

CDR3nt: TGTGCCAGCAGTTTAGAGGGGTGGGAGGCCTACGAGCAGTACTTC
CDR3aa: CASSLEGWEAYEQYF
v_gene: TRBV28
len: 15
abundance: many
j_gene: TRBJ2-7
d_gene: .

CDR3nt: TGTGCCAGCAGCTCCTTAGCGGGACTCACAGATACGCAGTATTTT
CDR3aa: CASSSLAGLTDTQYF
v_gene: TRBV5-6
len: 15
abundance: many
j_gene: TRBJ2-3
d_gene: TRBD2

CDR3nt: TGTGCCAGCAGCCAAAGGGGGATTTCCTACGAGCAGTACTTC
CDR3aa: CASSQRGISYEQYF
v_gene: TRBV6-1
len: 14
abundance: many
j_gene: TRBJ2-7
d_gene: .

CDR3nt: TGTGCCAGCAGCCCGGGACAGGGATTCACAGATACGCAGTATTTT
CDR3aa: CASSPGQGFTDTQYF
v_gene: TRBV7-9
len: 15
abundance: many
j_gene: TRBJ2-3
d_gene: TRBD1

CDR3nt: TGTGCCAGCAGTTTGGGGAGGTCTTGGAACTATGGCTACACCTTC
CDR3aa: CASSLGRSWNYGYTF
v_gene: TRBV28
len: 15
abundance: many
j_gene: TRBJ1-2
d_gene: .

CDR3nt: TGCGCCAGCAGCCAAGTTTTGAGACAGGGCCAGAGAAGGGCCAATGAAAAACTGTTTTTT
CDR3aa: CASSQVLRQGQRRANEKLFF
v_gene: TRBV4-3
len: 20
abundance: .
j_gene: TRBJ1-4
d_gene: TRBD1

CDR3nt: TGTGCCAGCAGCCTCGGGACTAGCGGGAGCGGCGAGCAGTACTTC
CDR3aa: CASSLGTSGSGEQYF
v_gene: TRBV7-6
len: 15
abundance: many
j_gene: TRBJ2-7
d_gene: TRBD2

CDR3nt: TGTGCCAGCAGCACGGGGACAGCTTCTAGTAACGAGCAGTACTTC
CDR3aa: CASSTGTASSNEQYF
v_gene: TRBV5-4
len: 15
abundance: many
j_gene: TRBJ2-7
d_gene: TRBD1

CDR3nt: TGTGCTAGTGGTCCACATACTGCCAATGAGCAGTTCTTC
CDR3aa: CASGPHTANEQFF
v_gene: TRBV12-5
len: 13
abundance: many
j_gene: TRBJ2-1
d_gene: .

CDR3nt: TGTGCCAGCAGCGCCCAACAGGGAGACACTGAAGCTTTCTTT
CDR3aa: CASSAQQGDTEAFF
v_gene: TRBV7-3
len: 14
abundance: many
j_gene: TRBJ1-1
d_gene: .

CDR3nt: TGCGCCAGCAGCGGACTAGCGGGAGGGGATGAGCAGTTCTTC
CDR3aa: CASSGLAGGDEQFF
v_gene: TRBV5-1
len: 14
abundance: many
j_gene: TRBJ2-1
d_gene: TRBD2

CDR3nt: TGCAGCGTAAATATACTAGCGGCCCAAGAGACCCAGTACTTC
CDR3aa: CSVNILAAQETQYF
v_gene: TRBV29-1
len: 14
abundance: many
j_gene: TRBJ2-5
d_gene: TRBD2

CDR3nt: TGTGCCAGCAGTCTCTACCGGGACACATTATCGAACACTGAAGCTTTCTTT
CDR3aa: CASSLYRDTLSNTEAFF
v_gene: TRBV28
len: 17
abundance: many
j_gene: TRBJ1-1
d_gene: .

CDR3nt: TGTGCCTGCAGTTACTCGGGGGTCCCGAACACTGAAGCTTTCTTT
CDR3aa: CACSYSGVPNTEAFF
v_gene: TRBV6-5
len: 15
abundance: once
j_gene: TRBJ1-1
d_gene: .

CDR3nt: TGTGCCAGCAGTTTCATTTTCGGGACAACTAGGAACACCGGGGAGCTGTTTTTT
CDR3aa: CASSFIFGTTRNTGELFF
v_gene: TRBV27
len: 18
abundance: many
j_gene: TRBJ2-2
d_gene: .

CDR3nt: TGTGCCAGCTCACCAGGACAGAGATTGTACACTGAAGCTTTCTTT
CDR3aa: CASSPGQRLYTEAFF
v_gene: TRBV18
len: 15
abundance: .
j_gene: TRBJ1-1
d_gene: .

CDR3nt: TGTGCCAGCTCACCAGAGACATACTCCTCTGGAAACACCATATATTTT
CDR3aa: CASSPETYSSGNTIYF
v_gene: TRBV18
len: 16
abundance: many
j_gene: TRBJ1-3
d_gene: .

CDR3nt: TGTGCCAGCAGCTTAATGCGGACCGCGGGGACTGAAGCTTTCTTT
CDR3aa: CASSLMRTAGTEAFF
v_gene: TRBV7-2
len: 15
abundance: many
j_gene: TRBJ1-1
d_gene: .

CDR3nt: TGTGCCAGTAGTATTACAGGGTCTAACTATGGCTACACCTTC
CDR3aa: CASSITGSNYGYTF
v_gene: TRBV19
len: 14
abundance: few
j_gene: TRBJ1-2
d_gene: .

CDR3nt: TGCGCCAGCAGCCAAGATCCAGGCAGGGTTTACGAGCAGTACTTC
CDR3aa: CASSQDPGRVYEQYF
v_gene: TRBV4-3
len: 15
abundance: .
j_gene: TRBJ2-7
d_gene: .

CDR3nt: TGTGCCAGCAGCCCATCCAGGCAAGAGACCCAGTACTTC
CDR3aa: CASSPSRQETQYF
v_gene: TRBV7-8
len: 13
abundance: many
j_gene: TRBJ2-5
d_gene: .

CDR3nt: TGTGCCAGCAGCCAAGAAGGGGAATCGGGCTACACCTTC
CDR3aa: CASSQEGESGYTF
v_gene: TRBV4-2
len: 13
abundance: few
j_gene: TRBJ1-2
d_gene: .

CDR3nt: TGCAGCGTTTCCCCTAAGTACACGGATGAGCAGTTCTTC
CDR3aa: CSVSPKYTDEQFF
v_gene: TRBV29-1
len: 13
abundance: .
j_gene: TRBJ2-1
d_gene: .

CDR3nt: TGTGCCACCAGTGATGGCGGGGGCCTCTACGAGCAGTACTTC
CDR3aa: CATSDGGGLYEQYF
v_gene: TRBV24-1
len: 14
abundance: .
j_gene: TRBJ2-7
d_gene: .

CDR3nt: TGTGCCAGCACCACAGGTGTCACGAACACCGGGGAGCTGTTTTTT
CDR3aa: CASTTGVTNTGELFF
v_gene: TRBV6-2/TRBV6-3
len: 15
abundance: few
j_gene: TRBJ2-2
d_gene: .

CDR3nt: TGTGCCAGCAGAAATCCCGTGGGGCGGGAGGACTTCACAGATACGCAGTATTTT
CDR3aa: CASRNPVGREDFTDTQYF
v_gene: TRBV2
len: 18
abundance: many
j_gene: TRBJ2-3
d_gene: TRBD2

CDR3nt: TGTGCCAGCAGCCCACCGGGACAGCCGAACACTGAAGCTTTCTTT
CDR3aa: CASSPPGQPNTEAFF
v_gene: TRBV9
len: 15
abundance: .
j_gene: TRBJ1-1
d_gene: TRBD1

CDR3nt: TGTGCCAGCAGCGCGGGACTAGCGAGAGGCGGGGAGCTGTTTTTT
CDR3aa: CASSAGLARGGELFF
v_gene: TRBV7-9
len: 15
abundance: .
j_gene: TRBJ2-2
d_gene: TRBD2

CDR3nt: TGTGCCAGCAACAAACAGGGGGCTGGGGCCAACGTCCTGACTTTC
CDR3aa: CASNKQGAGANVLTF
v_gene: TRBV6-4
len: 15
abundance: .
j_gene: TRBJ2-6
d_gene: TRBD1

CDR3nt: TGTGCCAGCAGCGTAGCGGTGGGGGGGGGAGGGGTCACTGAAGCTTTCTTT
CDR3aa: CASSVAVGGGGVTEAFF
v_gene: TRBV9
len: 17
abundance: .
j_gene: TRBJ1-1
d_gene: .

CDR3nt: TGTGCCAGCAGCTTAGGGGCTGGAAACATTCAGTACTTC
CDR3aa: CASSLGAGNIQYF
v_gene: TRBV11-1
len: 13
abundance: many
j_gene: TRBJ2-4
d_gene: .

CDR3nt: TGCAGCGTGAAGGAGGGGTTAACTGGAAACACCATATATTTT
CDR3aa: CSVKEGLTGNTIYF
v_gene: TRBV29-1
len: 14
abundance: few
j_gene: TRBJ1-3
d_gene: .

CDR3nt: TGCGCCAGCAGCTGGACAGGGGCAACGAACACTGAAGCTTTCTTT
CDR3aa: CASSWTGATNTEAFF
v_gene: TRBV5-1
len: 15
abundance: many
j_gene: TRBJ1-1
d_gene: TRBD1

CDR3nt: TGTGCCTGGAGTCAGCTCGGCTGGAACACTGAAGCTTTCTTT
CDR3aa: CAWSQLGWNTEAFF
v_gene: TRBV30
len: 14
abundance: .
j_gene: TRBJ1-1
d_gene: .

CDR3nt: TGTGCCAGCAGTCGTACAGGGGCCGTCTCTGGAAACACCATATATTTT
CDR3aa: CASSRTGAVSGNTIYF
v_gene: TRBV6-1
len: 16
abundance: .
j_gene: TRBJ1-3
d_gene: TRBD1

CDR3nt: TGCGCCAGCAGCTTTTCGCAGGGCGCCTATGGCTACACCTTC
CDR3aa: CASSFSQGAYGYTF
v_gene: TRBV5-1
len: 14
abundance: few
j_gene: TRBJ1-2
d_gene: .